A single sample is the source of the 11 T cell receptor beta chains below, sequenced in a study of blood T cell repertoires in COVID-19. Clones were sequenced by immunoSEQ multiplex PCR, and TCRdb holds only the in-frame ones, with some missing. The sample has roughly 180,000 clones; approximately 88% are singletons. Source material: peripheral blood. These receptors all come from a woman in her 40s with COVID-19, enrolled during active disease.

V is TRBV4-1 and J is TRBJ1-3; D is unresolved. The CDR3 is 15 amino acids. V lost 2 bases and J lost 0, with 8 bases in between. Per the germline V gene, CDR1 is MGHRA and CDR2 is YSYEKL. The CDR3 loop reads CASSQQVVSGNTIYF. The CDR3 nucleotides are TGCGCCAGCAGCCAACAGGTAGTCTCTGGAAACACCATATATTTT.

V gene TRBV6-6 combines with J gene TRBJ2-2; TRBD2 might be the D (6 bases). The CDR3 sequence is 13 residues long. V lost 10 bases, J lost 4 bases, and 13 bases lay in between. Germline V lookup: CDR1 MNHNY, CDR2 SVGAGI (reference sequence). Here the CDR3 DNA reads TGTGCCACGAACGGGGGTTCCACCGGGGAGCTGTTTTTT. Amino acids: CATNGGSTGELFF.

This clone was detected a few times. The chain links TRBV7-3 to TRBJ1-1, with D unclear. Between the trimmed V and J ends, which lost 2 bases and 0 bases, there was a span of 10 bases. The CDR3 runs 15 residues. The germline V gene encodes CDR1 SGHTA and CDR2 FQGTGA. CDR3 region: CASSLDNRLNTEAFF. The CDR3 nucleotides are TGTGCCAGCAGCTTAGATAACAGACTGAACACTGAAGCTTTCTTT.

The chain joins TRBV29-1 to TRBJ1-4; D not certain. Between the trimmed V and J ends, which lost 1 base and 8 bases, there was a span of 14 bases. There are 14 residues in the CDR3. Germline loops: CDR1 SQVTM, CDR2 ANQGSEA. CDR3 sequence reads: CSVEVPGRGEKLFF. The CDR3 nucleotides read TGCAGCGTTGAAGTCCCGGGAAGAGGCGAAAAACTGTTTTTT.

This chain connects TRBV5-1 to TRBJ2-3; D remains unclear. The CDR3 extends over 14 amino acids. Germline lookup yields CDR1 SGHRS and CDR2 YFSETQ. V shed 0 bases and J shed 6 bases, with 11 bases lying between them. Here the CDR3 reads CASSLGQALDTQYF. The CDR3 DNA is TGCGCCAGCAGCTTGGGGCAGGCCCTTGATACGCAGTATTTT. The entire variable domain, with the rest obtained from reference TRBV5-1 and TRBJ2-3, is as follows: KAGVTQTPRYLIKTRGQQVTLSCSPISGHRSVSWYQQTPGQGLQFLFEYFSETQRNKGNFPGRFSGRQFSNSRSEMNVSTLELGDSALYLCASSLGQALDTQYFGPGTRLTVL.

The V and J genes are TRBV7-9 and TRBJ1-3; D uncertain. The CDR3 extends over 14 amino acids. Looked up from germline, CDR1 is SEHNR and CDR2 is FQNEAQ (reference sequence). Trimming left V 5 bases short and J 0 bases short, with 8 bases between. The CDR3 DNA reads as TGTGCCAGCAGCCGCCCGGGCTCTGGAAACACCATATATTTT. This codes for CASSRPGSGNTIYF.

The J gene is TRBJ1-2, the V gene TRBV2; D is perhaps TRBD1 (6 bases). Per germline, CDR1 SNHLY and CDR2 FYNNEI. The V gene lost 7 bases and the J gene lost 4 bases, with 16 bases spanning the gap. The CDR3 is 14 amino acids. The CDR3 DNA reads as TGTGCCAGCACCCCCGGGGGGCGAGGCTATGGCTACACCTTC. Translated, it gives CASTPGGRGYGYTF.

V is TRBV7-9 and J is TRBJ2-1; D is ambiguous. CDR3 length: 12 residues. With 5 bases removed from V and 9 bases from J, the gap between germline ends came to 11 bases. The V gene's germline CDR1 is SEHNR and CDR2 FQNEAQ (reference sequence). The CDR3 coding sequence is TGTGCCAGCAGCAGAAGCTCGAGTGAGCAGTTCTTC. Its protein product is CASSRSSSEQFF. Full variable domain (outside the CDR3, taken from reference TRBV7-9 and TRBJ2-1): DTGVSQNPRHKITKRGQNVTFRCDPISEHNRLYWYRQTLGQGPEFLTYFQNEAQLEKSRLLSDRFSAERPKGSFSTLEIQRTEQGDSAMYLCASSRSSSEQFFGPGTRLTVL.

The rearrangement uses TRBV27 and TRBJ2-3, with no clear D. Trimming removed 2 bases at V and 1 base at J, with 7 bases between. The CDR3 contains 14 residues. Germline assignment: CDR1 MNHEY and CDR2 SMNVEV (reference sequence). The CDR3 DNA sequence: TGTGCCAGCAGTTTAGGCAGGCGCACAGATACGCAGTATTTT. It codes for CASSLGRRTDTQYF.

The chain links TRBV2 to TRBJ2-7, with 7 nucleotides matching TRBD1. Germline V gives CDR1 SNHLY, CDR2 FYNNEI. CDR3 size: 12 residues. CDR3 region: CAHTQTGNEQYF. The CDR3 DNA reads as TGTGCTCATACTCAGACAGGGAACGAGCAGTACTTC.

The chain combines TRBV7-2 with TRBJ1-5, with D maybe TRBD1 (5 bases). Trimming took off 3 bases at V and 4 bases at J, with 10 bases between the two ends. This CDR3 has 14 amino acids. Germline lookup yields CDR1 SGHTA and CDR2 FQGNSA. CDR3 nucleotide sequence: TGTGCCAGCAGCTTTTCCGGGGGAAATCAGCCCCAGCATTTT. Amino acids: CASSFSGGNQPQHF.